This entry lists 24 T cell receptor beta chains sequenced from one sample in a study of shared clonotypes between healthy human individuals. Clones were read by immunoSEQ multiplex PCR, and TCRdb kept only the in-frame ones, dropping some. Among 500,000 or so clones listed, more than 95% were seen once. The material sequenced was naive CD4+ T cells sorted from blood. Subset given: CD45RA+ positively selected. The receptors here all came from a woman aged 25 to 39 in good health.

V is TRBV19 and J is TRBJ2-5; 8 bases are shared with TRBD1. The trim removed 7 bases at V and 4 bases at J, leaving 5 bases unmatched. Per germline, CDR1 LNHDA and CDR2 SQIVND (reference sequence). The CDR3 has 13 amino acids. The CDR3 nucleotides are TGTGCCAGTAAGGCACAGGGGGGAGAGACCCAGTACTTC. Its protein product is CASKAQGGETQYF.

This rearrangement joins TRBV19 to TRBJ2-3; tentative D call: TRBD1 (6 bases). The CDR3 covers 13 residues. Germline CDR1 LNHDA, CDR2 SQIVND (reference sequence). V was clipped by 6 bases and J by 7 bases, with 14 bases between them. The CDR3 loop reads CASRLQGINTQYF. The DNA of the CDR3 is TGTGCCAGTAGATTACAGGGAATAAATACGCAGTATTTT.

The chain is built from TRBV19 and TRBJ2-3; the match to TRBD2 covers 9 bases. The CDR3 contains 13 residues. The V gene's germline CDR1 is LNHDA and CDR2 SQIVND (reference sequence). The ends lost 9 bases at V and 5 bases at J; junction bases unmatched: 6. The CDR3 region is CASSREGQDTQYF. The CDR3 region has the DNA TGTGCCAGCTCGCGGGAGGGCCAAGATACGCAGTATTTT.

The chain is built from TRBV28 and TRBJ1-3; D might be TRBD1 (5 bases). This CDR3 contains 16 residues. The germline CDR1 and CDR2 sequences are MDHEN and SYDVKM. Between the trimmed V and J ends, which lost 5 bases and 4 bases, there was a span of 18 bases. The CDR3 here is CASSRPRGMGGNTIYF. CDR3 in DNA: TGTGCCAGCAGTCGGCCCCGGGGGATGGGGGGAAACACCATATATTTT.

This clone was seen more than once but under ten times. V and J are TRBV5-5 and TRBJ1-5, with a weak D call TRBD1 (5 bases). V was trimmed by 3 bases and J by 3 bases, leaving 13 bases between them. The CDR3 runs to 15 residues. Looked up from germline, CDR1 is SGHKS and CDR2 is YYEKEE (reference sequence). CDR3 amino acids: CASSSGTLNNQPQHF. In DNA, the CDR3 is TGTGCCAGCAGCTCCGGGACGCTTAACAATCAGCCCCAGCATTTT. Full variable domain (missing parts from reference TRBV5-5 and TRBJ1-5): DAGVTQSPTHLIKTRGQQVTLRCSPISGHKSVSWYQQVLGQGPQFIFQYYEKEERGRGNFPDRFSARQFPNYSSELNVNALLLGDSALYLCASSSGTLNNQPQHFGDGTRLSIL.

V gene TRBV10-3 combines with J gene TRBJ2-2; TRBD2 matches 10 bases. The junction had 7 bases not matched to a gene; V was cut back by 11 bases and J by 4 bases. Germline V gene data show CDR1 as ENHRY and CDR2 as SYGVKD. The CDR3 extends over 14 amino acids. CDR3 sequence (DNA): TGTGCCGCCCAGGCTAGCGGGGGCACCGGGGAGCTGTTTTTT. Amino acids: CAAQASGGTGELFF.

The genes are TRBV5-1 and TRBJ2-1, with 7 bases matching TRBD2. In germline, CDR1 is SGHRS, CDR2 YFSETQ. The trim removed 5 bases at V and 6 bases at J, leaving 14 bases unmatched. The CDR3 loop spans 16 amino acids. This chain's CDR3 is CASSLLAGYGVNEQFF. The CDR3 coding sequence is TGCGCCAGCAGTTTGTTAGCGGGTTACGGAGTCAATGAGCAGTTCTTC.

The chain has TRBV10-3 and TRBJ2-2, with TRBD2 identical over 7 bases. Looked up from germline, CDR1 is ENHRY and CDR2 is SYGVKD. The length of the CDR3 is 14 residues. V dropped 3 bases and J dropped 8; count of bases not matched to a gene: 6. The CDR3 DNA sequence: TGTGCCATCAGTGATGTAGCGGGCGTGGGGGAGCTGTTTTTT. This encodes CAISDVAGVGELFF.

A single count supports this clone. This chain links TRBV7-2 with TRBJ2-1; maybe TRBD1 (6 bases). Germline CDR1 is SGHTA and CDR2 is FQGNSA. This CDR3 spans 17 amino acids. Deletions cut 0 bases from V and 10 bases from J, with 22 bases between. The CDR3 region is CASSLALAAALTGEQFF. CDR3 sequence (DNA): TGTGCCAGCAGCTTAGCCCTTGCAGCGGCCCTTACAGGGGAGCAGTTCTTC.

Worth noting for this clone: Other DNA sequences in this sample translate to the same CDR3. The chain couples TRBV28 to TRBJ1-5; D is uncertain. This CDR3 is 13 amino acids long. Germline V lookup: CDR1 MDHEN, CDR2 SYDVKM. Trimming removed 3 bases from V and 7 bases from J, with 10 bases in between. The CDR3 loop is CASSLFGGQPQHF. The CDR3 nucleotides are TGTGCCAGCAGTTTGTTCGGTGGCCAGCCCCAGCATTTT.

The chain couples TRBV4-2 to TRBJ2-7, with D perhaps matching TRBD1 (6 bases). Germline CDR1 reads LGHNA; CDR2 reads YNFKEQ. The CDR3 is 15 residues long. V shed 0 bases and J shed 1 base, with 10 bases lying between them. This CDR3 is CASSQEQGQSYEQYF. CDR3 nucleotide sequence: TGTGCCAGCAGCCAAGAACAGGGTCAATCCTACGAGCAGTACTTC.

The chain is built from TRBV5-1 and TRBJ2-7, with D unclear. Germline CDR1 reads SGHRS; CDR2 reads YFSETQ. The CDR3 spans 16 residues. Trimming removed 0 bases at V and 2 bases at J, with 15 bases between. This CDR3 is CASSLAPGELTYEQYF. DNA of the CDR3: TGCGCCAGCAGCTTGGCCCCAGGAGAACTGACCTACGAGCAGTACTTC.

V and J are TRBV19 and TRBJ2-3; D may match TRBD1 or TRBD2 (5 bases each). This CDR3 spans 16 amino acids. The V end lost 7 bases, the J end lost 2 bases, and 19 bases lay between the germline ends. The germline gives CDR1 LNHDA, CDR2 SQIVND (reference sequence). CDR3 in amino acids: CASTETGRIFTDTQYF. Written as DNA, the CDR3 is TGTGCCAGTACCGAGACGGGACGGATCTTCACAGATACGCAGTATTTT.

CDR3 DNA: TGTGCCAGCAGCCCCAGCCAGAACACTGAAGCTTTCTTT. Protein product: CASSPSQNTEAFF. The chain links TRBV14 to TRBJ1-1; D not resolved. Germline CDR1 is SGHDN and CDR2 is FVKESK. Trimming pared 4 bases from V and 1 base from J, leaving 7 bases between. The CDR3 length is 13 residues. Based on the CDR3 plus reference TRBV14 and TRBJ1-1, the full variable domain is EAGVTQFPSHSVIEKGQTVTLRCDPISGHDNLYWYRRVMGKEIKFLLHFVKESKQDESGMPNNRFLAERTGGTYSTLKVQPAELEDSGVYFCASSPSQNTEAFFGQGTRLTVV.

This sequence joins TRBV6-5 and TRBJ1-5; D remains ambiguous. This CDR3 spans 16 amino acids. V was shortened by 2 bases and J by 3 bases, with 14 bases between the two germline ends. Per the germline V gene, CDR1 is MNHEY and CDR2 is SVGAGI. The CDR3 bases are TGTGCCAGCAGTTACCCAACTTGGGGAATCAATCAGCCCCAGCATTTT. Its translation is CASSYPTWGINQPQHF.

The chain uses TRBV5-4 and TRBJ2-1; 7 nucleotides align to TRBD2. Germline CDR1 and CDR2: SGHNT and YYREEE (reference sequence). Trimming at V came to 3 bases and at J to 5 bases, leaving 5 bases not matched to a gene. The length of the CDR3 is 14 residues. The CDR3 DNA reads as TGTGCCAGCAGCTGGGGACTAACCGACAATGAGCAGTTCTTC. Translation: CASSWGLTDNEQFF.

The CDR3, as DNA: TGTGCCAGCAGCTCCCGGGACACCTACGGCGGAGCTTTCTTT. Its translation is CASSSRDTYGGAFF. This chain links TRBV6-6 with TRBJ1-1; tentative D call: TRBD1 (6 bases). The CDR3 covers 14 residues. Germline V CDR1 and CDR2: MNHNY, SVGAGI (reference sequence). Trimming took 6 bases from V and 10 from J, leaving 21 bases between them.

The chain links TRBV10-3 to TRBJ2-7; 9 positions agree with TRBD1. This CDR3 comprises 13 residues. After removal of 6 bases from V and 2 bases from J, the junction contained 2 bases not matched to a gene. From germline, CDR1 is ENHRY and CDR2 SYGVKD. CDR3 in amino acids: CAISRDRAYEQYF. The CDR3 DNA is TGTGCCATCAGCCGGGACAGGGCCTACGAGCAGTACTTC.

The genes are TRBV2 and TRBJ2-3, with a weak D call TRBD1 (5 bases). The CDR3 totals 13 residues. Germline CDR1 and CDR2: SNHLY and FYNNEI. V lost 6 bases and J 2 bases, leaving 9 bases between the germline ends. For the CDR3, the DNA is TGTGCCAGCAGCCAGGGCGACACAGATACGCAGTATTTT. Its translation: CASSQGDTDTQYF.

The gene calls are TRBV19 and TRBJ2-2, with 11 nucleotides matching TRBD1. J gave up 3 bases and V 10 bases, and 4 bases lay outside the gene matches. Germline loops: CDR1 LNHDA, CDR2 SQIVND (reference sequence). The CDR3 loop spans 14 amino acids. The chain's CDR3 is CATRTGGYTGELFF. The CDR3 DNA is TGTGCCACCCGGACAGGGGGCTACACCGGGGAGCTGTTTTTT.

The V and J genes are TRBV5-6 and TRBJ1-4; D unclear. The CDR3 contains 14 residues. Germline V gives CDR1 SGHDT, CDR2 YYEEEE. Trimming shortened V by 0 bases and J by 4 bases, and 7 bases separated the two germline ends. CDR3 sequence reads: CASSLEGSNEKLFF. The CDR3 nucleotides read TGTGCCAGCAGCTTGGAAGGCAGTAATGAAAAACTGTTTTTT.

The CDR3 nucleotides read TGCGCCAGCAGCTTCGGGACAGATTTTTACAATGAGCAGTTCTTC. Translating gives CASSFGTDFYNEQFF. The V call is TRBV5-1, the J call TRBJ2-1, with 7 bases that match TRBD1. V shed 2 bases and J 4 bases; nucleotides not matched to a gene: 6. Per the germline V gene, CDR1 is SGHRS and CDR2 is YFSETQ. The CDR3 is 15 residues long. The whole variable domain, filled in from reference TRBV5-1 and TRBJ2-1, reads KAGVTQTPRYLIKTRGQQVTLSCSPISGHRSVSWYQQTPGQGLQFLFEYFSETQRNKGNFPGRFSGRQFSNSRSEMNVSTLELGDSALYLCASSFGTDFYNEQFFGPGTRLTVL.

CDR3: CASSTGTSLLEQYF. For the CDR3, the DNA is TGCGCCAGCAGCACCGGGACTAGCCTTCTCGAGCAGTACTTC. The chain has TRBV5-1 and TRBJ2-7; TRBD2 matches at 9 bases. CDR1 and CDR2 (germline): SGHRS, YFSETQ. There are 14 residues in the CDR3. The junction had 8 bases not matched to a gene; V was cut back by 4 bases and J by 6 bases.

The chain is built from TRBV5-1 and TRBJ2-7, with a tentative D call TRBD1 (6 bases). Between the trimmed V and J ends, which lost 6 bases and 5 bases, there was a span of 15 bases. The CDR3 covers 13 residues. Germline CDR1 SGHRS, CDR2 YFSETQ. The CDR3 loop reads CASNPIGGDEQYF. CDR3 nucleotide sequence: TGCGCCAGCAACCCTATTGGGGGCGACGAGCAGTACTTC.